This TCR beta chain was sequenced for a study of blood T cell repertoires in COVID-19. Some clones are missing from TCRdb's copy, which holds only in-frame ones; the method was immunoSEQ multiplex PCR. The sample yields fewer than 250,000 clones, roughly nine tenths seen once. There are 13 residues in the CDR3. CDR1 and CDR2 from the germline V gene are SEHNR and FQNEAQ (reference sequence). V lost 2 bases, J lost 5 bases, and 10 bases lay in between. This clone was recorded once. The chain carries TRBV7-9 and TRBJ2-7; weak D call: TRBD1 (6 bases). The sequence was collected from a woman between 65 and 79 years old with acute or convalescent COVID-19. Material for sequencing was peripheral blood. CDR3 DNA: TGTGCCAGCAGCTTAACTCAGGGGAACGAGCAGTACTTC. It translates to CASSLTQGNEQYF.